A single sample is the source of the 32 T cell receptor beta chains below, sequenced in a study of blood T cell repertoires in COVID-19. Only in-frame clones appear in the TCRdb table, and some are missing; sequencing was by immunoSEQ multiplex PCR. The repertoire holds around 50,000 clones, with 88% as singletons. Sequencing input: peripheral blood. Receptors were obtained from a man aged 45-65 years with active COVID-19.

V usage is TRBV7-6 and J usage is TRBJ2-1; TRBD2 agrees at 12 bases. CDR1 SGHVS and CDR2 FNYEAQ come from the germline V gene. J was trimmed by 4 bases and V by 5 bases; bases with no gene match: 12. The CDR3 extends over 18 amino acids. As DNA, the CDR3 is TGTGCCAGCAGCCCACTAGCGGGAGGATTTAGGATGTACAATGAGCAGTTCTTC. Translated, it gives CASSPLAGGFRMYNEQFF.

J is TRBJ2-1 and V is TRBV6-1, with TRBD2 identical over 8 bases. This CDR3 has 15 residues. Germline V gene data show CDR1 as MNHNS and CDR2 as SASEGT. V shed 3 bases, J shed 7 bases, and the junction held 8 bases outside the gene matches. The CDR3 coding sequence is TGTGCCAGCAGTGAGACGGGGGGGGAGTGGAATGAGCAGTTCTTC. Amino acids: CASSETGGEWNEQFF.

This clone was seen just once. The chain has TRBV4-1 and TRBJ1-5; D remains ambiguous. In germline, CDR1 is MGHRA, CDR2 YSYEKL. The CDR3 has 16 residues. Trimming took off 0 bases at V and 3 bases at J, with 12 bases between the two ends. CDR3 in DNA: TGCGCCAGCAGCCAAGATGTGTCAACTAACAATCAGCCCCAGCATTTT. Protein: CASSQDVSTNNQPQHF.

CDR3 coding DNA: TGTGCCAGCAGCTTAGGGACAGGGGGCTACACCTTC. Amino acid sequence: CASSLGTGGYTF. V usage is TRBV7-2 and J usage is TRBJ1-2, with TRBD1 identical over 8 bases. The V gene end was trimmed by 1 base and the J gene end by 8 bases; junction bases not matched to a gene: 0. Germline loops: CDR1 SGHTA, CDR2 FQGNSA. The CDR3 has 12 residues.

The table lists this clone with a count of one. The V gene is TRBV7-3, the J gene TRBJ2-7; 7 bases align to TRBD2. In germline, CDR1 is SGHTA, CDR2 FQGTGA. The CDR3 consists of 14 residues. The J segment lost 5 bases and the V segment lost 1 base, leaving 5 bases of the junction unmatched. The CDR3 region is CASSLIGLGDEQYF. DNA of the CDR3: TGTGCCAGCAGCTTAATTGGACTAGGGGACGAGCAGTACTTC.

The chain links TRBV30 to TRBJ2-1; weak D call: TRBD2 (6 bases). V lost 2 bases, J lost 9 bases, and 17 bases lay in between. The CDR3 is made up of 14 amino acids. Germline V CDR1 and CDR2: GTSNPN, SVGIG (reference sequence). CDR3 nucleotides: TGTGCCTGGAGTCCGTCGGGGGATCCTAGTGAGCAGTTCTTC. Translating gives CAWSPSGDPSEQFF.

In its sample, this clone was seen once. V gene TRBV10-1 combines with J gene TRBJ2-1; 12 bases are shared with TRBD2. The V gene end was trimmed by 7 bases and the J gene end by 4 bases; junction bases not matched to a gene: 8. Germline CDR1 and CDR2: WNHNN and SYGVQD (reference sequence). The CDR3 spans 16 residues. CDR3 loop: CASITEGTSGYNEQFF. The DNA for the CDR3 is TGCGCCAGCATCACGGAGGGGACTAGCGGGTACAATGAGCAGTTCTTC.

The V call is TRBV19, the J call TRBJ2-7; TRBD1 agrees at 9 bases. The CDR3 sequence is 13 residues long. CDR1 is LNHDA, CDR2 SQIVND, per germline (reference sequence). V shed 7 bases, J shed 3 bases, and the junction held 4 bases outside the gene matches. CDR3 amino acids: CASTPGQGYEQYF. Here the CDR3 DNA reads TGTGCCAGTACCCCGGGACAGGGCTACGAGCAGTACTTC. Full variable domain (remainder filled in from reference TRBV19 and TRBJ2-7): DGGITQSPKYLFRKEGQNVTLSCEQNLNHDAMYWYRQDPGQGLRLIYYSQIVNDFQKGDIAEGYSVSREKKESFPLTVTSAQKNPTAFYLCASTPGQGYEQYFGPGTRLTVT.

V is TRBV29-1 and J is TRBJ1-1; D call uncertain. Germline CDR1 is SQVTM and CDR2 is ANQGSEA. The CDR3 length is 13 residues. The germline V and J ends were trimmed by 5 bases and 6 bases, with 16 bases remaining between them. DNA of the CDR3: TGCAGCGTTCACCTCGGCCCCGGGGCTGAAGCTTTCTTT. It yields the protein CSVHLGPGAEAFF. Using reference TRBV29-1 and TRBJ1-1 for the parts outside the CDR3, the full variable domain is SAVISQKPSRDICQRGTSLTIQCQVDSQVTMMFWYRQQPGQSLTLIATANQGSEATYESGFVIDKFPISRPNLTFSTLTVSNMSPEDSSIYLCSVHLGPGAEAFFGQGTRLTVV.

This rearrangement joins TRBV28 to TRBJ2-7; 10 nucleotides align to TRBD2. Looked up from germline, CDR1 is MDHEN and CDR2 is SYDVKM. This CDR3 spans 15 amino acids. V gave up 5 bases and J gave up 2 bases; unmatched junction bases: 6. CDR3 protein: CASSTPAGGTYEQYF. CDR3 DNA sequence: TGTGCCAGCAGTACCCCAGCGGGGGGGACCTACGAGCAGTACTTC.

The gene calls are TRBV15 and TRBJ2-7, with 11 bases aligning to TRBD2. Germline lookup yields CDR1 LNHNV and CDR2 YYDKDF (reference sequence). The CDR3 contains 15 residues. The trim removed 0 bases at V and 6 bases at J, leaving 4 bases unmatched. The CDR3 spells CATSRDWGTSGEQYF. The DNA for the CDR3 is TGTGCCACCAGCAGAGATTGGGGGACTAGCGGCGAGCAGTACTTC. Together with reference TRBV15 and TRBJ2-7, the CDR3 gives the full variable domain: DAMVIQNPRYQVTQFGKPVTLSCSQTLNHNVMYWYQQKSSQAPKLLFHYYDKDFNNEADTPDNFQSRRPNTSFCFLDIRSPGLGDTAMYLCATSRDWGTSGEQYFGPGTRLTVT.

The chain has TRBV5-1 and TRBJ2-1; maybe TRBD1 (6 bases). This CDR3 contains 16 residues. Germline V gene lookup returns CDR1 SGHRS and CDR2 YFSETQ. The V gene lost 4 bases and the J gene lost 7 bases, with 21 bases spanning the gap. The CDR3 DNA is TGCGCCAGCAGCCCCCCGAGGGGGACAAAGGGGAATGAGCAGTTCTTC. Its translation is CASSPPRGTKGNEQFF.

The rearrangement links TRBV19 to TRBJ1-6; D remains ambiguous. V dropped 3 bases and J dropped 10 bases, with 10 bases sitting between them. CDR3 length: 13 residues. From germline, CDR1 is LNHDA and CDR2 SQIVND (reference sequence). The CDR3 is CASSIRQRSPLHF. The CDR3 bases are TGTGCCAGTAGTATCCGCCAGCGGTCACCCCTCCACTTT.

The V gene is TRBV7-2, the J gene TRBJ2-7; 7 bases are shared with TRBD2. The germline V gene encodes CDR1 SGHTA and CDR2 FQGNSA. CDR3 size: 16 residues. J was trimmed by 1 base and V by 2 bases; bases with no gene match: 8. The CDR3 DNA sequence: TGTGCCAGCAGCTTAAGGGAGGGAGAGGGTTCCTACGAGCAGTACTTC. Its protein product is CASSLREGEGSYEQYF.

The chain's CDR3 is CASSRTGGGETQYF. As DNA, the CDR3 is TGTGCCAGCAGTCGAACAGGGGGCGGGGAGACCCAGTACTTC. The chain carries TRBV7-2 and TRBJ2-5; TRBD1 agrees at 9 bases. Trimming took 6 bases from V and 5 from J; bases not matched to a gene: 7. Germline V lookup: CDR1 SGHTA, CDR2 FQGNSA. The CDR3 loop spans 14 amino acids.

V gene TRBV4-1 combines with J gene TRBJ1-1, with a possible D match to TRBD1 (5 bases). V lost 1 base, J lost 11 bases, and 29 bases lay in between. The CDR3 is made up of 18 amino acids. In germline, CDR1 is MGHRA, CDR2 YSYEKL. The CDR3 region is CASSQVTLGVGPSPKAFF. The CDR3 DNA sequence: TGCGCCAGCAGCCAAGTGACCTTAGGGGTGGGCCCTTCACCGAAGGCTTTCTTT.

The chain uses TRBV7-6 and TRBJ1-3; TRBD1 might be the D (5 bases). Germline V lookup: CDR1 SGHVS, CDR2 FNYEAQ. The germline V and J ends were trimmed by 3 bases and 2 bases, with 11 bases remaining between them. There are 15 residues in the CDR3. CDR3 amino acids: CASSFGRAAGNTIYF. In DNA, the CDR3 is TGTGCCAGCAGCTTCGGCAGGGCCGCTGGAAACACCATATATTTT.

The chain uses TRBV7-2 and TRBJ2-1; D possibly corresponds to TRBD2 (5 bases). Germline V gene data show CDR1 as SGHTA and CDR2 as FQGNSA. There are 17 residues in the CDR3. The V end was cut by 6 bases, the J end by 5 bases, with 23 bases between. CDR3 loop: CASSPSGGWRKNNEQFF. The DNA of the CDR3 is TGTGCCAGCAGTCCCTCCGGAGGCTGGAGAAAGAACAATGAGCAGTTCTTC.

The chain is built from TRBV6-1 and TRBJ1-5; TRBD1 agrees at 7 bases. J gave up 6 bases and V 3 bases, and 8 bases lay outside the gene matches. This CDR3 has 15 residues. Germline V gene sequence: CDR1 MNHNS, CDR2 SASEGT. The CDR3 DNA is TGTGCCAGCAGTGAGGTAGACAGGGTGGCTCAGCCCCAGCATTTT. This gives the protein CASSEVDRVAQPQHF.

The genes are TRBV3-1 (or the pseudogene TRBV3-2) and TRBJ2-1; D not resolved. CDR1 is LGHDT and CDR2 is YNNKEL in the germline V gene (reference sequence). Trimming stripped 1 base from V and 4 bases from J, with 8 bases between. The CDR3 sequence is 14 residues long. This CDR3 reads CASSQGAQYNEQFF. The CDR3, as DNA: TGTGCCAGCAGCCAAGGGGCCCAATACAATGAGCAGTTCTTC.

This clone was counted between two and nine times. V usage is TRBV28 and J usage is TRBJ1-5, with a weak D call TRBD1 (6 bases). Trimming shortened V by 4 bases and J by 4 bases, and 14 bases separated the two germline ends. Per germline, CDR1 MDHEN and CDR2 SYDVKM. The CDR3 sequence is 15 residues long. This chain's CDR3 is CASSWGGRTNQPQHF. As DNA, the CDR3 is TGTGCCAGCAGTTGGGGGGGCAGAACGAATCAGCCCCAGCATTTT.

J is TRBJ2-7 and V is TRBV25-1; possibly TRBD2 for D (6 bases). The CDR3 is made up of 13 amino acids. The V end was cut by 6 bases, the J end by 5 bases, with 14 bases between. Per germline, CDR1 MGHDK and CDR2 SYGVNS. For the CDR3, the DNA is TGTGCCAGCAGAGGCCGGGAGAGGGACGAGCAGTACTTC. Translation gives CASRGRERDEQYF.

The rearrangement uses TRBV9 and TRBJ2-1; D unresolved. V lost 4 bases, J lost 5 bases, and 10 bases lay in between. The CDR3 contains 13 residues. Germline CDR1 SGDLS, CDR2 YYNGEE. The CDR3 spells CASSLDRNNEQFF. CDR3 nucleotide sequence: TGTGCCAGCAGCTTAGATAGAAACAATGAGCAGTTCTTC.

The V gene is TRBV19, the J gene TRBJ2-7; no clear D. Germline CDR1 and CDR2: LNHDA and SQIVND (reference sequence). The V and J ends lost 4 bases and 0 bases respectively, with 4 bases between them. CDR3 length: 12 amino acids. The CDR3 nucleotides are TGTGCCAGTAGTACCAGCTCCTACGAGCAGTACTTC. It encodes CASSTSSYEQYF.

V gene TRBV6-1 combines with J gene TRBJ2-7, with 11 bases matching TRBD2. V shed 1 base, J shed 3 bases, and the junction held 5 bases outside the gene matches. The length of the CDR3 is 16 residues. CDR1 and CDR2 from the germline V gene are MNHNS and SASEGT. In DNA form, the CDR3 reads TGTGCCAGCAGTGAAGGACTAGCGGGACTCCACTACGAGCAGTACTTC. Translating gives CASSEGLAGLHYEQYF.

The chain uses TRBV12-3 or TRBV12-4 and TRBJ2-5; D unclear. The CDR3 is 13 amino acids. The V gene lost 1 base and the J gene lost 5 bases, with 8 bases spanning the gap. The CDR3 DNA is TGTGCCAGCAGTTTAGACAGTTCCGAGACCCAGTACTTC. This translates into CASSLDSSETQYF.

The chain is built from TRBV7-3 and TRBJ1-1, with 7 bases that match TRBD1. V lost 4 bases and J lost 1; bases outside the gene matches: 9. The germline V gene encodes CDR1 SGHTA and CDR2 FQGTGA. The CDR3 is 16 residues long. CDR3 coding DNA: TGTGCCAGCAGCTACTCCTCGACAGGGAGGAACACTGAAGCTTTCTTT. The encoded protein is CASSYSSTGRNTEAFF. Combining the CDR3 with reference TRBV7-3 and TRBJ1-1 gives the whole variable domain GAGVSQTPSNKVTEKGKYVELRCDPISGHTALYWYRQSLGQGPEFLIYFQGTGAADDSGLPNDRFFAVRPEGSVSTLKIQRTERGDSAVYLCASSYSSTGRNTEAFFGQGTRLTVV.

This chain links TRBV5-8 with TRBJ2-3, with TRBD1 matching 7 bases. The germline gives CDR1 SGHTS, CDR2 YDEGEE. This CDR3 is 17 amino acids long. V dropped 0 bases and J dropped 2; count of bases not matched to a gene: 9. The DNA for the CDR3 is TGTGCCAGCAGCTTGGGGGGACAGTTCCTCTACACAGATACGCAGTATTTT. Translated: CASSLGGQFLYTDTQYF.

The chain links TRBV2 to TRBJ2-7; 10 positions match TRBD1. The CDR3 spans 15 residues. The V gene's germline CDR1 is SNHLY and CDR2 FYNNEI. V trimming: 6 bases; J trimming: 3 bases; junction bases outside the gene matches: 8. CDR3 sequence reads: CASSPGTGEGYEQYF. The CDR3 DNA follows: TGTGCCAGCAGCCCCGGGACAGGGGAAGGCTACGAGCAGTACTTC.

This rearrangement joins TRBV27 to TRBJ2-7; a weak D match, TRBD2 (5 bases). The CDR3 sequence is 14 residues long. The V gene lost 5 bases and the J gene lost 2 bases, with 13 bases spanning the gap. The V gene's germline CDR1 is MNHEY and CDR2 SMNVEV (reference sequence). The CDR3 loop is CASSLRIGAYEQYF. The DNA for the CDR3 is TGTGCCAGCAGTCTCCGGATCGGGGCCTACGAGCAGTACTTC.

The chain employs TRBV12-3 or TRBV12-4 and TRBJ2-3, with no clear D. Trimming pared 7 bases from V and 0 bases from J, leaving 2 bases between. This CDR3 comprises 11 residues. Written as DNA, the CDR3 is TGTGCCAGCATAAGCACAGATACGCAGTATTTT. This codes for CASISTDTQYF.

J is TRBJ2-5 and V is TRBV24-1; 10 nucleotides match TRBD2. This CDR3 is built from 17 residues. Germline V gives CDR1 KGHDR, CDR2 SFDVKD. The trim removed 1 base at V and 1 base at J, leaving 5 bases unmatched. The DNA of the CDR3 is TGTGCCACCAGTGATTTCTTGAGCGGGAGGGTCCAAGAGACCCAGTACTTC. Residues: CATSDFLSGRVQETQYF.